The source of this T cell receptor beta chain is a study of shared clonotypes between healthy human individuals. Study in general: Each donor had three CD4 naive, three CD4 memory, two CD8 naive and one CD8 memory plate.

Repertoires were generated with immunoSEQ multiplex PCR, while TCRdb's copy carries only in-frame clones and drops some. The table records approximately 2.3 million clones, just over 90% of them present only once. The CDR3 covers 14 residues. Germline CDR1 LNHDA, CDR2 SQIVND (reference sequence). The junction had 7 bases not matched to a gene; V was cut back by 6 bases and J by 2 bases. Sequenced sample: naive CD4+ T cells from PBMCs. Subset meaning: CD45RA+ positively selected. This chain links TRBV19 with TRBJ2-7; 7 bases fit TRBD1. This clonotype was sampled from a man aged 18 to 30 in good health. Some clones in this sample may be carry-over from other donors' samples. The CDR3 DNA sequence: TGTGCCAGTAGGACCCGGGACAGCCCCTACGAGCAGTACTTC. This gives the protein CASRTRDSPYEQYF.